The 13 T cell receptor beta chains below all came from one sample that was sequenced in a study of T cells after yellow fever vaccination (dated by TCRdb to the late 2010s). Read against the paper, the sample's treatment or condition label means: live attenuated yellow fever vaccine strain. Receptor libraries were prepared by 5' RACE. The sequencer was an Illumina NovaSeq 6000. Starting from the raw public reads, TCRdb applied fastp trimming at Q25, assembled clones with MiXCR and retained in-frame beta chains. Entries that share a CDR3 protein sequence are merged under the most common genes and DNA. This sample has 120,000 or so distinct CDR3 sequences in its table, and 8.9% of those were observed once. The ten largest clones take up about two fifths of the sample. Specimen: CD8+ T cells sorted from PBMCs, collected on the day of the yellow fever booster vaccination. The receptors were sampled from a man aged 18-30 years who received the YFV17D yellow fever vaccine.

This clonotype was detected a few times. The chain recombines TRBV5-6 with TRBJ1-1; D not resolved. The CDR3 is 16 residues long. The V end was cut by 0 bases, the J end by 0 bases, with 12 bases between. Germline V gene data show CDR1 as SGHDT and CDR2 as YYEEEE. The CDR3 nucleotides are TGTGCCAGCAGCTTGGCGGGGTGGTTGGTGAACACTGAAGCTTTCTTT. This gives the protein CASSLAGWLVNTEAFF.

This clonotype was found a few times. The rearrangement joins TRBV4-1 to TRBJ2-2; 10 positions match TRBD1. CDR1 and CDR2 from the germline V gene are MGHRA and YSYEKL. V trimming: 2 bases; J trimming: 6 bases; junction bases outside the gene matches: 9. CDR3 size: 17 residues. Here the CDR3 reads CASSQIFGQGDSGELFF. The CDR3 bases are TGCGCCAGCAGCCAAATTTTTGGACAGGGGGATTCCGGGGAGCTGTTTTTT.

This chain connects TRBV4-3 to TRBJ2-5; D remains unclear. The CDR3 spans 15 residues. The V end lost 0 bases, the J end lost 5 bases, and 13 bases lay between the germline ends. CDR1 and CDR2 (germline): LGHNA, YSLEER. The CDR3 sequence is CASSQDWRPGETQYF. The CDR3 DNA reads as TGCGCCAGCAGCCAAGATTGGAGACCTGGGGAGACCCAGTACTTC.

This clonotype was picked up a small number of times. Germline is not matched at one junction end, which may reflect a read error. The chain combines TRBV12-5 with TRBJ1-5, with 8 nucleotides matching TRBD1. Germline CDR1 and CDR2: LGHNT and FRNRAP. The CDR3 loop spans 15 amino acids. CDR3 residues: CASGLDRVSNQPQHF. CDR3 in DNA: TGTGCTAGTGGCTTGGACAGGGTCAGCAATCAGCCCCAGCATTTT. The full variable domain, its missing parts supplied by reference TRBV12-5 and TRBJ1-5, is DARVTQTPRHKVTEMGQEVTMRCQPILGHNTVFWYRQTMMQGLELLAYFRNRAPLDDSGMPKDRFSAEMPDATLATLKIQPSEPRDSAVYFCASGLDRVSNQPQHFGDGTRLSIL.

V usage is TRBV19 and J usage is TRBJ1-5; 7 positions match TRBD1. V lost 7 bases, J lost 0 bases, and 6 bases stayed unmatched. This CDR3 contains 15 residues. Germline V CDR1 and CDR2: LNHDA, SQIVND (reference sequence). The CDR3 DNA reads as TGTGCCAGTATCGGACAGGTTTTTAGCAATCAGCCCCAGCATTTT. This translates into CASIGQVFSNQPQHF.

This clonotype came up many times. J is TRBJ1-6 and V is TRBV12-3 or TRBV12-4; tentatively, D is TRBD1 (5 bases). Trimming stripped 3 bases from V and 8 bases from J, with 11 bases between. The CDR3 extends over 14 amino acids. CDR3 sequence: CASSFGGGDSPLHF. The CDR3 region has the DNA TGTGCCAGCAGTTTTGGGGGAGGAGATTCACCCCTCCACTTT.

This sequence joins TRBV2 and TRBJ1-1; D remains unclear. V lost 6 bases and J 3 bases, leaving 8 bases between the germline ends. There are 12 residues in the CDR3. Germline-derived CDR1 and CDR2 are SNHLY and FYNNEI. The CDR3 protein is CASSRADTEAFF. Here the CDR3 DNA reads TGTGCCAGCAGCAGAGCGGACACTGAAGCTTTCTTT.

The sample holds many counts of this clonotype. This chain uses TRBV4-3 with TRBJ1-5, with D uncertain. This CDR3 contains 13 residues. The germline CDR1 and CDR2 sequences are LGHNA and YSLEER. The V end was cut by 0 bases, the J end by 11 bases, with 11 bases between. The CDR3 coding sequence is TGCGCCAGCAGCCAAGATCCGGCGGATACCCAGCATTTT. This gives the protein CASSQDPADTQHF.

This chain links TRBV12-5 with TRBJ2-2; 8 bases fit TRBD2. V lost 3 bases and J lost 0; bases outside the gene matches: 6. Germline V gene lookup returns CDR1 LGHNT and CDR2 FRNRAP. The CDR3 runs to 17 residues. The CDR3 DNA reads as TGTGCTAGTGGTTTCCCCGGGGGGGACTCGAACACCGGGGAGCTGTTTTTT. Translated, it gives CASGFPGGDSNTGELFF.

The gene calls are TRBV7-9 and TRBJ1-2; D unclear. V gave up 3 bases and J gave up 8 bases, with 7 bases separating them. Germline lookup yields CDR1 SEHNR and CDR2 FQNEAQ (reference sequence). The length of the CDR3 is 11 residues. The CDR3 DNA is TGTGCCAGCAGCTTTTGGGAAGGCTACACCTTC. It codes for CASSFWEGYTF.

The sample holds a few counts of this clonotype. In DNA form, the CDR3 reads TGCAGTGCTAGACCCCCTCTGGACAGGGGAAAAGCTTGGGATACGCAGTATTTT. It yields the protein CSARPPLDRGKAWDTQYF. The chain has TRBV20-1 and TRBJ2-3, with 9 bases aligning to TRBD1. CDR3 length equals 18 residues. With V trimmed by 2 bases and J by 6 bases, 18 bases remained unmatched. Germline V CDR1 and CDR2: DFQATT, SNEGSKA (reference sequence).

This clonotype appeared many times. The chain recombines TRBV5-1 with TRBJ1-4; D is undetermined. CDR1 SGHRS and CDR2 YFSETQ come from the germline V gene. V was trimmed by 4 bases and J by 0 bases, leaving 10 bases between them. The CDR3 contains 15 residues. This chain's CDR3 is CASSLEGATNEKLFF. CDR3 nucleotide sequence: TGCGCCAGCAGCCTGGAGGGTGCAACTAATGAAAAACTGTTTTTT. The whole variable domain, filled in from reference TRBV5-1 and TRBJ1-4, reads KAGVTQTPRYLIKTRGQQVTLSCSPISGHRSVSWYQQTPGQGLQFLFEYFSETQRNKGNFPGRFSGRQFSNSRSEMNVSTLELGDSALYLCASSLEGATNEKLFFGSGTQLSVL.

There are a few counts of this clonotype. The CDR3 sequence: CASSPPGDRASGYTF. Here the CDR3 DNA reads TGTGCCAGCTCACCACCGGGGGACAGGGCTTCCGGCTACACCTTC. This rearrangement joins TRBV18 to TRBJ1-2, with 9 nucleotides matching TRBD1. Germline-derived CDR1 and CDR2 are KGHSH and LQKENI. This CDR3 spans 15 amino acids. Unmatched junction bases numbered 7, after V lost 0 bases and J lost 8 bases.